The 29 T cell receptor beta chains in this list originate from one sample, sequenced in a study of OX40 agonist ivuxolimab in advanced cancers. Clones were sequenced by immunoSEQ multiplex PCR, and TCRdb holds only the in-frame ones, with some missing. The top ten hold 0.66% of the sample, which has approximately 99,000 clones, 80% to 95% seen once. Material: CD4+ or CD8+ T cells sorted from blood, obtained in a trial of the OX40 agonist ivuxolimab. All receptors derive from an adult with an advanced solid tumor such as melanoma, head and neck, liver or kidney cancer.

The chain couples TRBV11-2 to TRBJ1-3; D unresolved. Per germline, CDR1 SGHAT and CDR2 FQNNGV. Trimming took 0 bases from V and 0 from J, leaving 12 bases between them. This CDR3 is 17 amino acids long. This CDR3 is CASSLDAALLSGNTIYF. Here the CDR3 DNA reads TGTGCCAGCAGCTTAGACGCGGCTTTGCTCTCTGGAAACACCATATATTTT.

The CDR3 protein is CASSPRPVTDEQFF. In nucleotides, the CDR3 is TGTGCCAGCTCACCTAGGCCTGTAACCGATGAGCAGTTCTTC. V usage is TRBV18 and J usage is TRBJ2-1; D remains unclear. The germline gives CDR1 KGHSH, CDR2 LQKENI. Trimming took off 3 bases at V and 8 bases at J, with 14 bases between the two ends. The CDR3 loop spans 14 amino acids.

DNA for the CDR3: TGTGCCAGCACATCCCACAGGGAAGGAAACACCATATATTTT. Translated: CASTSHREGNTIYF. The V gene is TRBV25-1, the J gene TRBJ1-3, with D possibly being TRBD1 (6 bases). Germline V gene data show CDR1 as MGHDK and CDR2 as SYGVNS. This CDR3 has 14 amino acids. V lost 7 bases, J lost 4 bases, and 14 bases lay in between.

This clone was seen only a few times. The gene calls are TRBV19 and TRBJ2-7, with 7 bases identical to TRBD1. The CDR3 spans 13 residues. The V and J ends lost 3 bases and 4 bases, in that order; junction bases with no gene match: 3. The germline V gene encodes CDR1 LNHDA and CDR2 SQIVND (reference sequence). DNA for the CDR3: TGTGCCAGTAGTATGTCAGGGGGTTACGAGCAGTACTTC. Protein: CASSMSGGYEQYF.

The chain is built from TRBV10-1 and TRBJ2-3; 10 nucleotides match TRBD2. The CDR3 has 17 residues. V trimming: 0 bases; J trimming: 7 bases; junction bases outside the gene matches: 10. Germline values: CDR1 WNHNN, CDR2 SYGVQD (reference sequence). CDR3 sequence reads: CASSESGLADHKNTQYF. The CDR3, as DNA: TGCGCCAGCAGTGAGTCAGGACTAGCGGACCACAAAAATACGCAGTATTTT.

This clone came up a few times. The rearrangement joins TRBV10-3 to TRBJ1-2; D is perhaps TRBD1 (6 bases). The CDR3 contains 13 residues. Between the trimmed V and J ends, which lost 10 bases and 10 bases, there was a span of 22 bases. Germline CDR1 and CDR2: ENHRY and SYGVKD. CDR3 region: CASGETGLRDYTF. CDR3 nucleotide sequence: TGTGCCAGCGGGGAGACAGGACTCCGGGACTACACCTTC.

DNA of the CDR3: TGTGCCAGCAGCGTACAGGGATTGGGCACTGAAGCTTTCTTT. Protein sequence: CASSVQGLGTEAFF. This chain connects TRBV2 to TRBJ1-1; D perhaps matches TRBD1 (6 bases). The V gene's germline CDR1 is SNHLY and CDR2 FYNNEI. The CDR3 totals 14 residues. Trimming cost V 6 bases and J 4 bases, with 15 bases left between them.

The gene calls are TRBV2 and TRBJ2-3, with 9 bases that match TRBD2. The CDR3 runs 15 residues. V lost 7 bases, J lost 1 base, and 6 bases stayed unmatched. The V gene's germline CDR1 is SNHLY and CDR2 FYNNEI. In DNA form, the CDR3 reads TGTGCCAGCACACCGGGACTAGCCGGCACAGATACGCAGTATTTT. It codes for CASTPGLAGTDTQYF.

In nucleotides, the CDR3 is TGTGCCAGCAGCGTAGGGGGACAGAACACCGGGGAGCTGTTTTTT. Translated, it gives CASSVGGQNTGELFF. The chain links TRBV9 to TRBJ2-2; D possibly corresponds to TRBD1 (6 bases). V was shortened by 0 bases and J by 1 base, with 7 bases between the two germline ends. Germline V gives CDR1 SGDLS, CDR2 YYNGEE. The CDR3 is made up of 15 amino acids.

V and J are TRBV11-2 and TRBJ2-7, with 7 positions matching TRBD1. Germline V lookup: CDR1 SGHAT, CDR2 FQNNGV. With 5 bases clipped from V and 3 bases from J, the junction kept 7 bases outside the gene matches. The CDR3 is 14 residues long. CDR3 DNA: TGTGCCAGCAGCCCAGAGACAGGGTTCTACGAGCAGTACTTC. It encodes CASSPETGFYEQYF.

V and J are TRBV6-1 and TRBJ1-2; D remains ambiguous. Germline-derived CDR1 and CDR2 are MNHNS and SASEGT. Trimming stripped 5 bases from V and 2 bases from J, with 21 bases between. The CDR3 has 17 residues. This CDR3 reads CASSKDYSDESNYGYTF. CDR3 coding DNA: TGTGCCAGCAGTAAAGACTATTCGGATGAATCAAACTATGGCTACACCTTC.

CDR3: CASSQAFPQQQETQYF. CDR3 DNA sequence: TGCGCCAGCAGCCAAGCATTTCCACAGCAGCAAGAGACCCAGTACTTC. The chain combines TRBV4-1 with TRBJ2-5; no reliable D call. V gave up 1 base and J gave up 2 bases, with 14 bases separating them. Germline assignment: CDR1 MGHRA and CDR2 YSYEKL. The CDR3 runs to 16 residues.

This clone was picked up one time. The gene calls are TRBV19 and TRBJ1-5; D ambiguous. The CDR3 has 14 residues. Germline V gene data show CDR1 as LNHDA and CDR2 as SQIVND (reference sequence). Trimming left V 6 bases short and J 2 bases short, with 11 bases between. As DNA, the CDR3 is TGTGCCAGTAGAGCGGACGGAGGCAATCAGCCCCAGCATTTT. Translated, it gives CASRADGGNQPQHF.

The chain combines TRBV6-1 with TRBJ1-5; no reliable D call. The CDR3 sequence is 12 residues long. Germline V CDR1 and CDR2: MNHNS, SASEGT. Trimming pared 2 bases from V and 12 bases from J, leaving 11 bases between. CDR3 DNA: TGTGCCAGCAGTGAATTGCGGAAGCGCCAGCATTTT. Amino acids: CASSELRKRQHF.

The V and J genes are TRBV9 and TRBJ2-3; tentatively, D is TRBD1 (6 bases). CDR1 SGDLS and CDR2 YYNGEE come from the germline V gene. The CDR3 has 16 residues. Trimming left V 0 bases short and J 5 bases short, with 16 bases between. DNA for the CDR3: TGTGCCAGCAGCGTAGCACAGGGTCCTGGAGGAGATACGCAGTATTTT. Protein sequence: CASSVAQGPGGDTQYF.

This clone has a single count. The CDR3 DNA reads TGTGCCAGCAGCCAAGATTTTGAGAGTTGGGGCACTAATGAAAAACTGTTTTTT. Its translation: CASSQDFESWGTNEKLFF. V and J are TRBV4-2 and TRBJ1-4; weak D call: TRBD1 (5 bases). CDR1 and CDR2 (germline): LGHNA, YNFKEQ. The CDR3 totals 18 residues. V was clipped by 0 bases and J by 2 bases, with 16 bases between them.

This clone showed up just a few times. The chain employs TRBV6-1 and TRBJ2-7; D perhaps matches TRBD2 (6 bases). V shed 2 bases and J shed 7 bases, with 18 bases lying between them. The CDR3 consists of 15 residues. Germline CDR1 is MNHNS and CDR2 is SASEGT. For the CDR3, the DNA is TGTGCCAGCAGTGAAACCCCCCTGCGGGCGGGGGAGCAGTACTTC. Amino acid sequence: CASSETPLRAGEQYF.

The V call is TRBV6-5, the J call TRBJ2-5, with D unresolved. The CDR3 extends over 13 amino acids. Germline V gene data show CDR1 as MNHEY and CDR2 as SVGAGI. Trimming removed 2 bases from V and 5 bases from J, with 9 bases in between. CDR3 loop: CASSYGLGETQYF. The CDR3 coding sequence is TGTGCCAGCAGTTACGGCCTTGGGGAGACCCAGTACTTC.

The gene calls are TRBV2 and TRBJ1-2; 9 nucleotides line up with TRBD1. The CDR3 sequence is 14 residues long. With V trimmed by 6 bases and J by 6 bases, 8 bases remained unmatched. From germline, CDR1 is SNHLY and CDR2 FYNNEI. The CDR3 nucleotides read TGTGCCAGCAGACGAAGGGGGACAGGGAATGGCTACACCTTC. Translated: CASRRRGTGNGYTF.

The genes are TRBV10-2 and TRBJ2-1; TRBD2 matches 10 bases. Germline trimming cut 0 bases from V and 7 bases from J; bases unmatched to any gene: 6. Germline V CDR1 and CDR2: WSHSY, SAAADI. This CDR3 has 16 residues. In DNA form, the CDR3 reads TGCGCCAGCAGTGAGTCGAGAGCGGGAGGGCCGAATGAGCAGTTCTTC. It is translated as CASSESRAGGPNEQFF.

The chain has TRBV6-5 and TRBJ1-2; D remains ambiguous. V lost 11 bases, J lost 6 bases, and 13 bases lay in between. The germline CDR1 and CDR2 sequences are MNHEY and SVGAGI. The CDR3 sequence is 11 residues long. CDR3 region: CALSREDGYTF. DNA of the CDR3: TGTGCCCTCAGTCGGGAGGATGGCTACACCTTC.

The CDR3 nucleotides read TGTGCCAGCAGAACCGATGGACTAGCGGAGCGGGAGCTGTTTTTT. Residues: CASRTDGLAERELFF. The chain couples TRBV7-2 to TRBJ2-2; TRBD2 matches 10 bases. CDR3 size: 15 residues. The germline V gene encodes CDR1 SGHTA and CDR2 FQGNSA. The trim removed 6 bases at V and 9 bases at J, leaving 10 bases unmatched.

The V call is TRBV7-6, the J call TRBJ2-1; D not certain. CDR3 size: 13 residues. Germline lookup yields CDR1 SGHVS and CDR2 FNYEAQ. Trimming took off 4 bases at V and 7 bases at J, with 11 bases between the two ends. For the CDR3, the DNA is TGTGCCAGCAGCTATTCCTCTGGGAATGAGCAGTTCTTC. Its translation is CASSYSSGNEQFF.

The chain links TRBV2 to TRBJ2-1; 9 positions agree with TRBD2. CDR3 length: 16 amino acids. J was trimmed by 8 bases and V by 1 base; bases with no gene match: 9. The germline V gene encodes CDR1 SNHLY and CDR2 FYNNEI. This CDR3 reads CASSEGLGLARDEQFF. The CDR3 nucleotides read TGTGCCAGCAGTGAAGGCTTGGGACTAGCTCGCGATGAGCAGTTCTTC.

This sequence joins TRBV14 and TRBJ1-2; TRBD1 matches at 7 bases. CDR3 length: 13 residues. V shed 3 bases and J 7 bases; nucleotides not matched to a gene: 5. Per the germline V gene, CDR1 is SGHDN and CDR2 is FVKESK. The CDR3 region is CASSQLQGFGYTF. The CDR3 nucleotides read TGTGCCAGCAGCCAGCTACAGGGGTTTGGCTACACCTTC. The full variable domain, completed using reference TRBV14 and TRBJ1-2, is EAGVTQFPSHSVIEKGQTVTLRCDPISGHDNLYWYRRVMGKEIKFLLHFVKESKQDESGMPNNRFLAERTGGTYSTLKVQPAELEDSGVYFCASSQLQGFGYTFGSGTRLTVV.

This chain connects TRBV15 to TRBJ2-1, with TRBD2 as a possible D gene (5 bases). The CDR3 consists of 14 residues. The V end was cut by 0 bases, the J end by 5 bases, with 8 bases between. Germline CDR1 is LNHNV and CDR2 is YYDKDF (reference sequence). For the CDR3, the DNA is TGTGCCACCAGCAGAGATGGAGGAAACAATGAGCAGTTCTTC. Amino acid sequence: CATSRDGGNNEQFF.

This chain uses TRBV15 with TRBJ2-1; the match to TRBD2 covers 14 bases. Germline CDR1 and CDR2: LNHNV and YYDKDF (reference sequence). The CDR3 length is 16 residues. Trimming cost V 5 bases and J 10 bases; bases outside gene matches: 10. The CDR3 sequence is CATSRETSGRAMEQFF. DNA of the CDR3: TGTGCCACCAGCCGTGAGACTAGCGGGAGGGCCATGGAGCAGTTCTTC.

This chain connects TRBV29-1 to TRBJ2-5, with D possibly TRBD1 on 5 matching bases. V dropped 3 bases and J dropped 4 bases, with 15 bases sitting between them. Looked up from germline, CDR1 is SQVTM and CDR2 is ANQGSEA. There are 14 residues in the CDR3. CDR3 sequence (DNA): TGCAGCGTTGATGGGGTAACAGGTCCAGAGACCCAGTACTTC. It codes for CSVDGVTGPETQYF.

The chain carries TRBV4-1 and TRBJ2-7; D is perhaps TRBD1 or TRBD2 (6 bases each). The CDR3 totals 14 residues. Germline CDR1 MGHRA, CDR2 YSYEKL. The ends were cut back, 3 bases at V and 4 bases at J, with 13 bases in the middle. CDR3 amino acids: CASSHSGGGYEQYF. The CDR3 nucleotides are TGCGCCAGCAGCCATAGCGGAGGGGGATACGAGCAGTACTTC.